This is a list of T cell receptor beta chains from one sample in a study of T cell responses to AZD1222 COVID-19 vaccine. Repertoires were generated with immunoSEQ multiplex PCR, while TCRdb's copy carries only in-frame clones and drops some. The repertoire includes 95,000 to 110,000 clones, about 89% of them detected once, and roughly 7% sits in the top ten. The specimen was peripheral blood, collected on day 0 of AZD1222 vaccination. The receptor source for this set is an adult in good health. Each CDR3 is given with its conserved first and last residue. A D gene is named only where the DNA matches it firmly. Clone size, where shown, is once, few, many, or a class for clones that have expanded.

TRBV9	NA	TRBJ2-5	NA	CASSPTGLYQETQYF	TGTGCCAGCAGCCCCACAGGGCTGTACCAAGAGACCCAGTACTTC
TRBV5-1	NA	TRBJ2-3	NA	CASSSGGVLSADTQYF	TGCGCCAGCAGCTCTGGGGGCGTCCTGAGTGCAGATACGCAGTATTTT
TRBV27	NA	TRBJ2-1	NA	CASRAASYNEQFF	TGTGCCAGCAGGGCAGCGTCCTACAATGAGCAGTTCTTC
TRBV24-1	NA	TRBJ1-4	NA	CATSDFGEKLFF	TGTGCCACCAGTGATTTTGGTGAAAAACTGTTTTTT
TRBV28	NA	TRBJ1-1	NA	CASSYSPGRDDTEAFF	TGTGCCAGCAGTTACTCCCCAGGGAGGGACGACACTGAAGCTTTCTTT
TRBV28	once	TRBJ1-4	NA	CASSFSGATNEKLFF	TGTGCCAGCAGTTTTTCCGGGGCAACTAATGAAAAACTGTTTTTT
TRBV6-2/TRBV6-3	NA	TRBJ1-4	NA	CASSYRSLGNEKLFF	TGTGCCAGCAGTTACCGCAGCCTCGGTAATGAAAAACTGTTTTTT
TRBV19	NA	TRBJ2-1	NA	CASSLLSSGQNNEQFF	TGTGCCAGTAGTCTTTTAAGTTCGGGCCAGAACAATGAGCAGTTCTTC
TRBV24-1	NA	TRBJ1-5	NA	CATSDSGYNQPQHF	TGTGCCACCAGTGATTCCGGGTACAATCAGCCCCAGCATTTT
TRBV6-2/TRBV6-3	NA	TRBJ2-7	NA	CASSYLTGGYEQYF	TGTGCCAGCAGTTATTTAACAGGAGGGTACGAGCAGTACTTC
TRBV19	NA	TRBJ1-1	NA	CASSQGRSTEAFF	TGTGCCAGTAGTCAGGGTAGGAGCACTGAAGCTTTCTTT
TRBV7-9	NA	TRBJ2-3	NA	CASSLGLVGGGTDTQYF	TGTGCCAGCAGCTTAGGATTGGTAGGGGGTGGCACAGATACGCAGTATTTT
TRBV6-5	NA	TRBJ1-3	TRBD1	CASSLGTVGNTIYF	TGTGCCAGCAGTCTAGGGACAGTTGGAAACACCATATATTTT
TRBV6-2/TRBV6-3	NA	TRBJ1-1	TRBD1	CASSRDRGLMNTEAFF	TGTGCCAGCAGCAGGGACAGGGGACTTATGAACACTGAAGCTTTCTTT
TRBV9	once	TRBJ1-5	NA	CASSPGADSNQPQHF	TGTGCCAGCAGCCCAGGGGCGGATAGCAATCAGCCCCAGCATTTT
TRBV2	NA	TRBJ2-7	NA	CASSEVQGYEQYF	TGTGCCAGCAGTGAAGTTCAGGGTTACGAGCAGTACTTC
TRBV5-4	NA	TRBJ1-6	TRBD1	CASSLNRGNNSPLHF	TGTGCCAGCAGCTTAAACAGGGGGAATAATTCACCCCTCCACTTT
TRBV7-8	NA	TRBJ1-6	TRBD1	CASSLAGTGRNSPLHF	TGTGCCAGCAGCTTGGCCGGGACAGGGAGAAATTCACCCCTCCACTTT
TRBV7-6	NA	TRBJ2-7	NA	CASSLGLPSYEQYF	TGTGCCAGCAGCCTAGGCCTCCCCTCCTACGAGCAGTACTTC
TRBV30	NA	TRBJ1-2	TRBD1	CAWGGGGASGYTF	TGTGCCTGGGGTGGAGGGGGCGCGAGTGGCTACACCTTC
TRBV4-3	NA	TRBJ2-7	TRBD1	CASSLRTGAAYEQYF	TGCGCCAGCAGCCTACGGACAGGGGCCGCCTACGAGCAGTACTTC
TRBV30	NA	TRBJ1-5	TRBD1	CAWATGGIVSNQPQHF	TGTGCCTGGGCGACAGGGGGCATTGTAAGCAATCAGCCCCAGCATTTT
TRBV11-2	NA	TRBJ2-1	NA	CASSLTSNINEQFF	TGTGCCAGCAGCTTAACTAGCAATATCAATGAGCAGTTCTTC
TRBV10-3	NA	TRBJ2-5	NA	CAISRQQGEETQYF	TGTGCCATCAGCCGCCAACAGGGAGAAGAGACCCAGTACTTC
TRBV5-6	NA	TRBJ2-7	TRBD2	CASSPGLAGHYEQYF	TGTGCCAGCAGCCCTGGACTAGCGGGACACTACGAGCAGTACTTC
TRBV6-2/TRBV6-3	NA	TRBJ2-1	NA	CASSFGQLRGYNEQFF	TGTGCCAGCAGTTTTGGACAGCTCAGGGGCTACAATGAGCAGTTCTTC
TRBV19	NA	TRBJ2-1	NA	CASSISAGSSYNEQFF	TGTGCCAGTAGTATAAGTGCAGGGTCCTCCTACAATGAGCAGTTCTTC
TRBV14	NA	TRBJ2-7	NA	CASSQARDNSYEQYF	TGTGCCAGCAGCCAAGCCCGGGACAACTCCTACGAGCAGTACTTC
TRBV4-3	NA	TRBJ1-4	NA	CASSQEGGRLSYEKLFF	TGCGCCAGCAGCCAAGAAGGTGGCAGACTCTCTTATGAAAAACTGTTTTTT
TRBV7-9	NA	TRBJ1-1	NA	CASRDGENTEAFF	TGTGCCAGCAGGGACGGGGAGAACACTGAAGCTTTCTTT
TRBV11-2	NA	TRBJ2-2	NA	CASSWGPQTGELFF	TGTGCCAGCAGCTGGGGTCCTCAAACCGGGGAGCTGTTTTTT
TRBV6-4	NA	TRBJ2-1	TRBD2	CASSSGASGRGNEQFF	TGTGCCAGCAGTTCTGGGGCTAGCGGGAGAGGCAATGAGCAGTTCTTC
TRBV30	NA	TRBJ1-5	NA	CAWSSIGSSQPQHF	TGTGCCTGGAGTTCAATAGGATCGAGTCAGCCCCAGCATTTT
TRBV30	NA	TRBJ1-4	NA	CAWSLGTTNEKLFF	TGTGCCTGGAGTCTCGGTACAACTAATGAAAAACTGTTTTTT
TRBV7-3	NA	TRBJ2-7	NA	CASSPRGQGSYEQYF	TGTGCCAGCAGCCCCCGGGGCCAGGGCTCCTACGAGCAGTACTTC
TRBV5-4	few	TRBJ2-7	TRBD2	CASSRGLAGGRGYEQYF	TGTGCCAGCAGCCGGGGACTAGCGGGAGGGAGGGGCTACGAGCAGTACTTC
TRBV3-1/TRBV3-2	NA	TRBJ1-5	NA	CASSRYWGSNQPQHF	TGTGCCAGCAGCCGGTATTGGGGTAGCAATCAGCCCCAGCATTTT
TRBV5-1	NA	TRBJ1-1	TRBD1	CASSPRDRGNTEAFF	TGCGCCAGCAGCCCACGGGACAGGGGGAACACTGAAGCTTTCTTT
TRBV3-1/TRBV3-2	NA	TRBJ2-5	NA	CASSQDPASVEETQYF	TGTGCCAGCAGCCAGGACCCTGCTAGCGTTGAAGAGACCCAGTACTTC